A selection of T cell receptor beta chains follows, all from one sample in a study of T-cell memory formation after mild COVID-19. Via MiXCR, TCRdb re-called the 5' RACE reads, giving one row per CDR3 protein. This sample has some 490,000 distinct CDR3 sequences; 15% to 20% occur once, and the top ten carry about 12%. The sample comprised PBMCs or a T cell subset sorted from them (not recorded which). These receptors were obtained from an adult woman who had mild COVID-19 (a few samples of this study predate the infection). Cell type and time point are not known. CDR3s include the opening cysteine and the closing phenylalanine or tryptophan. A D gene is named only where the DNA matches it firmly. Size is stated for part of the rows, as once, few or many counts, or as a class when the clone is expanded.

j_call v_call d_call clone_size cdr3_aa cdr3_nt
TRBJ2-3 TRBV24-1 TRBD2 NA CATSDPIGTSGATDTQYF TGTGCCACCAGTGACCCCATAGGGACTAGCGGCGCCACAGATACGCAGTATTTT
TRBJ2-1 TRBV4-1 NA NA CASSQDQANEQFF TGCGCCAGCAGCCAAGACCAGGCCAATGAGCAGTTCTTC
TRBJ1-5 TRBV9 NA NA CASSVGAQGHQPQHF TGTGCCAGCAGCGTAGGCGCGCAGGGCCATCAGCCCCAGCATTTT
TRBJ1-1 TRBV5-1 NA few CASSLGGHLEPEAFF TGCGCCAGCAGCTTGGGAGGACACCTGGAACCTGAAGCTTTCTTT
TRBJ2-1 TRBV29-1 NA NA CSVEWDGGSYNEQFF TGCAGCGTTGAGTGGGACGGTGGCTCCTACAATGAGCAGTTCTTC
TRBJ2-2 TRBV12-3/TRBV12-4 NA many CASSFPGELFF TGTGCCAGCAGTTTTCCCGGGGAGCTGTTTTTT
TRBJ2-7 TRBV29-1 NA NA CSVEEQEAYEQYF TGCAGCGTCGAAGAACAGGAAGCCTACGAGCAGTACTTC
TRBJ2-2 TRBV5-1 NA many CASSLANRVSGGELFF TGCGCCAGCAGCTTGGCCAACCGGGTGTCGGGCGGGGAGCTGTTTTTT
TRBJ2-2 TRBV5-1 NA few CASSLRTGTLGNTGELFF TGCGCCAGCAGCCTGAGAACCGGGACCCTAGGAAACACCGGGGAGCTGTTTTTT
TRBJ1-1 TRBV2 NA few CASSSRLGAEGTEAFF TGTGCCAGCAGTTCCCGATTAGGGGCGGAGGGCACTGAAGCTTTCTTT
TRBJ2-3 TRBV7-9 TRBD2 NA CASSPTAGDYTDTQYF TGTGCCAGCAGCCCCACGGCGGGAGACTACACAGATACGCAGTATTTT